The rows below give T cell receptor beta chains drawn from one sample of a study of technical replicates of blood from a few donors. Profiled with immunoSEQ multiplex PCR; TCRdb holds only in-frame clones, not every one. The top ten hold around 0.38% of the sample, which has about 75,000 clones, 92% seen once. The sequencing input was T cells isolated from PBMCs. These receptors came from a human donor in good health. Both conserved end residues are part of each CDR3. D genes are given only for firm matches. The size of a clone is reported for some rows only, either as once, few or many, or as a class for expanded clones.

DNA: TGTGCCAGCAGCCAAGATCTTGGGGGAGGCTATGGCTACACCTTC
CDR3: CASSQDLGGGYGYTF
V: TRBV4-2
size: .
D: .
J: TRBJ1-2

DNA: TGCGCCAGCAGACTCGTACCGGGAAACAATGAGCAGTTCTTC
CDR3: CASRLVPGNNEQFF
V: TRBV10-2
size: .
D: .
J: TRBJ2-1

DNA: TGTGCCAGCTTTGGGAAGGGGATGGGGGCTTTCTTT
CDR3: CASFGKGMGAFF
V: TRBV2
size: .
D: .
J: TRBJ1-1

DNA: TGTGCCTCCGGGGGTCTGAATCAGCCCCAGCATTTT
CDR3: CASGGLNQPQHF
V: TRBV19
size: .
D: .
J: TRBJ1-5

DNA: TGTGCCAGCAGCTCGGGACAGGCAGATGAAAAACTGTTTTTT
CDR3: CASSSGQADEKLFF
V: TRBV28
size: .
D: TRBD1
J: TRBJ1-4

DNA: TGTGCCAGCAGCCCCACGCAGGGGGAGCGGGAGAAGCAGTACTTC
CDR3: CASSPTQGEREKQYF
V: TRBV7-9
size: .
D: .
J: TRBJ2-7

DNA: TGCAGCGTAATGGGACTAGCGGTCTACAATGAGCAGTTCTTC
CDR3: CSVMGLAVYNEQFF
V: TRBV29-1
size: .
D: TRBD2
J: TRBJ2-1

DNA: TGTGCCAGCAGTCATCGGGACAGGGGATCGGCCGGGGAGCTGTTTTTT
CDR3: CASSHRDRGSAGELFF
V: TRBV27
size: .
D: TRBD1
J: TRBJ2-2

DNA: TGCGCCAGCAGCCAAAAGACAGGGTTAAGCTCTGGGGCCAACGTCCTGACTTTC
CDR3: CASSQKTGLSSGANVLTF
V: TRBV4-3
size: .
D: TRBD1
J: TRBJ2-6

DNA: TGTGCCAGCAGCTTAGAGGAAAACTATGGCTACACCTTC
CDR3: CASSLEENYGYTF
V: TRBV7-3
size: .
D: .
J: TRBJ1-2

DNA: TGCAGCGTTGAAGGGCTTCCGGGGACAGGGGGGTCCTACGAGCAGTACTTC
CDR3: CSVEGLPGTGGSYEQYF
V: TRBV29-1
size: .
D: TRBD1
J: TRBJ2-7

DNA: TGTGCCAGCAGTTTAGAAGCAGGGTTTATGGAGCCCCAGCATTTT
CDR3: CASSLEAGFMEPQHF
V: TRBV27
size: .
D: .
J: TRBJ1-5

DNA: TGTGCCAGCAGCTTTCTAGGCAATGAGCAGTTCTTC
CDR3: CASSFLGNEQFF
V: TRBV7-3
size: .
D: .
J: TRBJ2-1

DNA: TGTGCCAGCAGCCTGGGTGTGGGACTAGATTCCTACGAGCAGTACTTC
CDR3: CASSLGVGLDSYEQYF
V: TRBV9
size: .
D: TRBD2
J: TRBJ2-7

DNA: TGCGCCAGCAGCCAAGAGGTTCGGAGGAACGAGCAGTACTTC
CDR3: CASSQEVRRNEQYF
V: TRBV4-1
size: .
D: .
J: TRBJ2-7

DNA: TGTGCCAGCAGCCGACATAGCGGGAGGGCCGGGGAGACCCAGTACTTC
CDR3: CASSRHSGRAGETQYF
V: TRBV6-6
size: .
D: TRBD2
J: TRBJ2-5

DNA: TGTGCCAGCAGCGAGGGGGCTGAGGCTGGCTACACCTTC
CDR3: CASSEGAEAGYTF
V: TRBV27
size: .
D: TRBD1
J: TRBJ1-2

DNA: TGCAGCGAACACAACTCCTACAATGAGCAGTTCTTC
CDR3: CSEHNSYNEQFF
V: TRBV29-1
size: .
D: .
J: TRBJ2-1

DNA: TGTGCCAGCAGTCGGAGTTCTAGCAATCAGCCCCAGCATTTT
CDR3: CASSRSSSNQPQHF
V: TRBV6-5
size: .
D: .
J: TRBJ1-5

DNA: TGTGCCAGCAGCCATACTAGCGGAGCGCTCTACAATGAGCAGTTCTTC
CDR3: CASSHTSGALYNEQFF
V: TRBV7-3
size: .
D: TRBD2
J: TRBJ2-1

DNA: TGCGCCAGCAGCCAAGCTCTAGCTAACACTGAAGCTTTCTTT
CDR3: CASSQALANTEAFF
V: TRBV4-1
size: .
D: .
J: TRBJ1-1

DNA: TGTGCCAGCAGCTTAGAGGGTACGGGCAATCAGCCCCAGCATTTT
CDR3: CASSLEGTGNQPQHF
V: TRBV5-5
size: .
D: .
J: TRBJ1-5

DNA: TGCGCCAGCAGCCGGGCTTTAAATCAGCCCCAGCATTTT
CDR3: CASSRALNQPQHF
V: TRBV4-1
size: .
D: .
J: TRBJ1-5

DNA: TGTGCCAGCAGCTTAAATGCGATCGGGACTGAAGCTTTCTTT
CDR3: CASSLNAIGTEAFF
V: TRBV11-3
size: .
D: .
J: TRBJ1-1

DNA: TGTGCCAGCAGCCACGGGACAGGGTCGGGCAATGAGCAGTTCTTC
CDR3: CASSHGTGSGNEQFF
V: TRBV6-4
size: .
D: TRBD1
J: TRBJ2-1

DNA: TGCGCCAGCAGCCAGGCCCTACAGGGGGACTATGGCTACACCTTC
CDR3: CASSQALQGDYGYTF
V: TRBV4-3
size: few
D: TRBD1
J: TRBJ1-2

DNA: TGCGCCAGCAGCCAAGAGTGGCAGCGGGAGATCGGGCTCGAGCAGTACTTC
CDR3: CASSQEWQREIGLEQYF
V: TRBV4-1
size: .
D: TRBD2
J: TRBJ2-7

DNA: TGTGCCGTTCTCTCCGGGACACCAGCTGGAAACACCATATATTTT
CDR3: CAVLSGTPAGNTIYF
V: TRBV28
size: .
D: .
J: TRBJ1-3

DNA: TGTGCCAGTAGTATCCCCTGGACAGGGGCTCAGCCCCAGCATTTT
CDR3: CASSIPWTGAQPQHF
V: TRBV19
size: once
D: TRBD1
J: TRBJ1-5

DNA: TGCAGCGGGATCATTGGGACAGTGAACACTGAAGCTTTCTTT
CDR3: CSGIIGTVNTEAFF
V: TRBV29-1
size: .
D: TRBD1
J: TRBJ1-1

DNA: TGTGCCTGGAGTGTACAAGATACGCAGTATTTT
CDR3: CAWSVQDTQYF
V: TRBV30
size: .
D: .
J: TRBJ2-3

DNA: TGTGCCAGCAGCCTGGGGGGTACAGATACGCAGTATTTT
CDR3: CASSLGGTDTQYF
V: TRBV7-8
size: .
D: .
J: TRBJ2-3

DNA: TGCAGCGTTGAGGGTACAGGGGTTCGAGAGCAGTTCTTC
CDR3: CSVEGTGVREQFF
V: TRBV29-1
size: .
D: TRBD1
J: TRBJ2-1

DNA: TGTGCCTGGAGTGTACCAGGGGCCCCTGAAAAACTGTTTTTT
CDR3: CAWSVPGAPEKLFF
V: TRBV30
size: .
D: .
J: TRBJ1-4

DNA: TGTGCCAGCAGTGTTACAGGGGTCAGCGGCAATGAGCAGTTCTTC
CDR3: CASSVTGVSGNEQFF
V: TRBV2
size: .
D: TRBD1
J: TRBJ2-1

DNA: TGTGCCAGCAGCTGGGACAGCTACGAGCAGTACTTC
CDR3: CASSWDSYEQYF
V: TRBV7-2
size: .
D: TRBD1
J: TRBJ2-7

DNA: TGTGCCTGTACAGATACATATGGCTACACCTTC
CDR3: CACTDTYGYTF
V: TRBV30
size: .
D: .
J: TRBJ1-2

DNA: TGCGCCAGCAGCCCCGGACAGAGGGCCGGGGAGCTGTTTTTT
CDR3: CASSPGQRAGELFF
V: TRBV5-1
size: .
D: .
J: TRBJ2-2

DNA: TGTGCCAGCAGCTTAGCGGCTAGCGGTTACAATGAGCAGTTCTTC
CDR3: CASSLAASGYNEQFF
V: TRBV7-9
size: .
D: TRBD2
J: TRBJ2-1

DNA: TGCGCCAGCAGCCTGCGGGGTAGCGCTAACAATGAGCAGTTCTTC
CDR3: CASSLRGSANNEQFF
V: TRBV4-1
size: .
D: .
J: TRBJ2-1

DNA: TGTGCCATCAGTGAGTCAAGGGGGAGTTACGAGCAGTACTTC
CDR3: CAISESRGSYEQYF
V: TRBV10-3
size: .
D: .
J: TRBJ2-7

DNA: TGTGCCAGCGAACAGGGTGGTGGCTACACCTTC
CDR3: CASEQGGGYTF
V: TRBV6-6
size: .
D: .
J: TRBJ1-2

DNA: TGTGCCAGCAGCTTCCACACTAACTATGGCTACACCTTC
CDR3: CASSFHTNYGYTF
V: TRBV27
size: few
D: .
J: TRBJ1-2

DNA: TGTGCCTGGGATGTCCGGGATCAGCCCCAGCATTTT
CDR3: CAWDVRDQPQHF
V: TRBV30
size: .
D: .
J: TRBJ1-5

DNA: TGTGCCAGCAGCTTGTTACAGGGAGGGCCAGATACGCAGTATTTT
CDR3: CASSLLQGGPDTQYF
V: TRBV5-5
size: .
D: .
J: TRBJ2-3

DNA: TGCGCCAGCAGCCGAGGAGGGGGGGCGGGAGAGAATGAGCAGTTCTTC
CDR3: CASSRGGGAGENEQFF
V: TRBV4-1
size: .
D: .
J: TRBJ2-1

DNA: TGTGCCAGCAGAGGAGGTGGACAGGGCTATGGCTACACCTTC
CDR3: CASRGGGQGYGYTF
V: TRBV6-6
size: .
D: TRBD1
J: TRBJ1-2